This note documents a single TCR beta chain sequence. This sample was included in a study of T cells in Graves' hyperthyroidism and ophthalmopathy. Trimming pared 3 bases from V and 4 bases from J, leaving 10 bases between. This CDR3 comprises 14 residues. Researchers took RNA transcripts and amplified the TCR beta CDR3 regions from them. During a first-round RT-PCR of the TCR CDR3, the HTBI primer set was used. TCRdb passed the multiplex PCR reads through MiXCR, listing each CDR3 protein once. The sample yields under 250,000 distinct CDR3 sequences, roughly 17% seen once. This clonotype was obtained from a man in his forties or fifties with Graves' hyperthyroidism. The V call is TRBV12-3 or TRBV12-4, the J call TRBJ1-5; the D is unclear. Input material: blood. The CDR3 here is CASSFEPWNQPQHF. The CDR3 nucleotides are TGTGCCAGCAGTTTCGAGCCGTGGAATCAGCCCCAGCATTTT.